This T cell receptor beta chain was found in a study of CD8 T cells in ankylosing spondylitis. Study outcomes and limitations: Reactive arthritis synovial fluid and blood were previously reported to contain some motif variants. What appeared characteristic of ankylosing spondylitis blood was a TCR beta motif of several highly homologous variants.

Scientists made TCR beta libraries using quantitative 5'-RACE with molecular barcodes. TCRdb re-analysed the 5' RACE reads in MiXCR, keeping a single row per CDR3 protein. The sample shows some 800,000 distinct CDR3 sequences, around 11% of them seen only once. The table lists this clonotype with many counts. The antigen is unknown. Germline CDR1 DFQATT, CDR2 SNEGSKA (reference sequence). The V end lost 6 bases, the J end lost 4 bases, and 13 bases lay between the germline ends. The CDR3 consists of 13 residues. The sequenced material came from blood, either unsorted or a sorted T cell fraction (not recorded which). The chain combines TRBV20-1 with TRBJ1-5; no clear D gene. The TCR originated in a male donor with ankylosing spondylitis. CDR3 nucleotides: TGCAGTGCCAAAGGGCGCTTTAATCAGCCCCAGCATTTT. This codes for CSAKGRFNQPQHF.